This TCR beta chain was observed in a study of blood T cell repertoires in COVID-19. Study information: T cells, B-cell-depleted T cells, or PBMCs provided the cDNA or gDNA that served as material.

The CDR3 loop spans 17 amino acids. V lost 5 bases to trimming and J lost 2 bases; unmatched junction nucleotides: 7. Looked up from germline, CDR1 is SGHTA and CDR2 is FQGNSA. In its sample, this clone was seen a few times. How the authors handled the data: Amplification of reference gene primers provided the estimated nucleated cell counts. Clones were sequenced by immunoSEQ multiplex PCR, and TCRdb holds only the in-frame ones, with some missing. D and trimming were read from the DNA, whereas the V and J calls and clone size are those reported in that table. Here the sample spans more than 65,000 clones, 80% to 85% being singletons.

The receptor's source is a man in his fifties with acute or convalescent COVID-19. Sequenced input: peripheral blood. This rearrangement joins TRBV7-2 to TRBJ2-2, with 11 bases that match TRBD2. The DNA for the CDR3 is TGTGCCAGCAGCCATACTAGCGGGGGTCTCAACACCGGGGAGCTGTTTTTT. Translated: CASSHTSGGLNTGELFF.